These 16 T cell receptor beta chains were sequenced from one sample in a study of CXCR3-negative and CXCR3-positive naive CD8 T cells. UMI-labeled 5' RACE yielded the TRB cDNA libraries. TCRdb reprocessed the 5' RACE reads and reports one entry per CDR3 protein, with no DNA. The listing contains about 120,000 distinct CDR3 sequences. These TCRs are of unknown antigen specificity. Study-wide findings and caveats: Comparison of naive cells showed more hydrophobic TRB CDR3s in CXCR3-positive than in CXCR3-negative naive cells.

The sequenced material came from naive CXCR3+ CD8+ T cells from blood. The subset is: CD45RO-CCR7+CD27+CD95- naive CD8+ T cells expressing CXCR3 (TNR3+). The receptors were gathered from a human donor in good health. Some clones in this sample may be carry-over from other donors' samples.

According to its frequency, this clonotype is medium-sized (0.01 to 0.1%). This rearrangement joins TRBV19 to TRBJ2-1. The CDR3 has 12 amino acids. Germline CDR1 LNHDA, CDR2 SQIVND (reference sequence). The CDR3 is CASSSFFNEQFF.

CDR3 sequence reads: CSSSHHRDYEQYF. The V gene is TRBV4-1, the J gene TRBJ2-7; as DNA is missing, the TRBD1 call by TCRdb cannot be tested. The CDR3 loop spans 13 amino acids. Germline assignment: CDR1 MGHRA and CDR2 YSYEKL.

V gene TRBV7-9 combines with J gene TRBJ2-1. CDR1 SEHNR and CDR2 FQNEAQ come from the germline V gene (reference sequence). The CDR3 runs 11 residues. The CDR3 is CASSFSDEQFF.

This sequence joins TRBV27 and TRBJ2-7; TCRdb indicates TRBD1, and absent DNA this call remains unverified. CDR1 and CDR2 (germline): MNHEY, SMNVEV (reference sequence). The CDR3 runs 15 residues. CDR3 sequence: CASSLLMGALREQYF.

The chain joins TRBV28 to TRBJ1-1; the TCRdb call, TRBD1, lacks DNA for checking. CDR3 length: 15 amino acids. Germline CDR1 reads MDHEN; CDR2 reads SYDVKM. The CDR3: CASRAGVGWNTEASF.

This chain links TRBV25-1 with TRBJ1-1. There are 13 residues in the CDR3. CDR1 and CDR2 from the germline V gene are MGHDK and SYGVNS. CDR3 sequence reads: CASTQDRNTEAFF.

The CDR3 loop is CSVDGNTDTQYF. The chain joins TRBV29-1 to TRBJ2-3; with no DNA, the TCRdb D assignment of TRBD1 cannot be verified. Germline V CDR1 and CDR2: SQVTM, ANQGSEA. The CDR3 spans 12 residues.

The rearrangement links TRBV23-1 to TRBJ2-2; TCRdb indicates TRBD2, and absent DNA this call remains unverified. TRBV23-1 carries the ORF label, with uncertain function. This CDR3 has 16 residues. The CDR3 loop is CASSHYRAGPTGELFF.

V and J are TRBV30 and TRBJ2-1. Germline V gene data show CDR1 as GTSNPN and CDR2 as SVGIG (reference sequence). The CDR3 contains 12 residues. Here the CDR3 reads CAWSSPSNEQFF.

The V and J genes are TRBV7-6 and TRBJ2-7; absent DNA, TCRdb's TRBD2 call cannot be checked. The germline V gene encodes CDR1 SGHVS and CDR2 FNYEAQ. This CDR3 spans 16 amino acids. The CDR3 sequence: CASSLGVSGESYEQYF.

This chain joins TRBV29-1 and TRBJ1-1. CDR1 and CDR2 (germline): SQVTM, ANQGSEA. This CDR3 is built from 12 residues. CDR3 sequence reads: CSVEESSDEALF.

The chain carries TRBV7-2 and TRBJ2-3; TCRdb's D gene call, TRBD1, goes unchecked for lack of DNA. This CDR3 comprises 16 residues. CDR1 is SGHTA, CDR2 FQGNSA, per germline. The CDR3 protein is CASRSTGRAGADTQYF.

The V and J genes are TRBV6-2 or TRBV6-3 and TRBJ2-2; the D gene TCRdb calls, TRBD1, cannot be checked with no DNA. This CDR3 region has 14 residues. Germline lookup yields CDR1 MNHEY and CDR2 SVGEGT. This chain's CDR3 is CASSYNRETGELFF.

The chain carries TRBV11-2 and TRBJ2-5; TCRdb designates TRBD1, a call that cannot be tested without DNA. The CDR3 totals 15 residues. Germline CDR1 SGHAT, CDR2 FQNNGV. The CDR3 spells CASSLEYGGRETQYF.

The V and J genes are TRBV27 and TRBJ2-1; the D call of TRBD2 rests on TCRdb alone, since no DNA is present to check it. Germline V gives CDR1 MNHEY, CDR2 SMNVEV (reference sequence). This CDR3 has 14 amino acids. The CDR3 is CASGLAGLYNEQFF.

The chain links TRBV14 to TRBJ2-2; TCRdb indicates TRBD1, and absent DNA this call remains unverified. This CDR3 is built from 16 residues. CDR1 and CDR2 (germline): SGHDN, FVKESK. Here the CDR3 reads CASSPGTSRGSGELFF.